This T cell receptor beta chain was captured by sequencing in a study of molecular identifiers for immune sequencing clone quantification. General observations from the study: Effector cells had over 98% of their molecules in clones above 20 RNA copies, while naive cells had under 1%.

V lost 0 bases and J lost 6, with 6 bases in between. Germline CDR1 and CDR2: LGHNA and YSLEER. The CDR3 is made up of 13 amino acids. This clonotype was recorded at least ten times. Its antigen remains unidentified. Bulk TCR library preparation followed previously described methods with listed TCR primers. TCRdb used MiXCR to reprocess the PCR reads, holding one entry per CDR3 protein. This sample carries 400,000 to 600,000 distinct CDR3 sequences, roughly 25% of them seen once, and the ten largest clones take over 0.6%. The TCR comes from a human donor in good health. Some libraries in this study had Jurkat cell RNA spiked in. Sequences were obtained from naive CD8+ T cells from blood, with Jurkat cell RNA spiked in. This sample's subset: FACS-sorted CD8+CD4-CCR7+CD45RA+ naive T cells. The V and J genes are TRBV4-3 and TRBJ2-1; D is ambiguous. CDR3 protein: CASSQDWVNEQFF. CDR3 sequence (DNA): TGCGCCAGCAGCCAAGATTGGGTCAATGAGCAGTTCTTC.